The clone carrying this T cell receptor (beta chain) was seen only once. Its antigen is not known. Method: immunoSEQ multiplex PCR; TCRdb's copy keeps in-frame clones and lacks some. The sample records 95,000 to 150,000 clones, around nine tenths being singletons. These data belong to a study of T cell responses to AZD1222 COVID-19 vaccine. The study, taken as a whole, reports: The sample set comprised mostly white British donors with more females, and clonal diversity was possibly underestimated.

Germline-derived CDR1 and CDR2 are SNHLY and FYNNEI. The V gene lost 10 bases and the J gene lost 2 bases, with 17 bases spanning the gap. This CDR3 spans 14 amino acids. This material consisted of peripheral blood, taken on day 0 of AZD1222 vaccination. The V and J genes are TRBV2 and TRBJ1-2; no definite D call. This clonotype originated in an adult in good health. The CDR3 reads CATNLGERNYGYTF. The CDR3 region has the DNA TGTGCCACCAATCTGGGCGAGAGGAACTATGGCTACACCTTC.